One T cell receptor beta chain is described in this entry. The antigen is not known. This sample stems from a study of shared clonotypes between healthy human individuals. Overall study results and limits: Donor clonotype sharing was expected to depend on sequencing depth.

The germline gives CDR1 LNHDA, CDR2 SQIVND (reference sequence). Trimming removed 3 bases at V and 0 bases at J, with 6 bases between. The CDR3 loop spans 13 amino acids. Each PCR replicate run on unsorted PBMC took in 300 to 350 ng DNA, tens of thousands of T cell genomes. Original data processing: ImmunoSEQ junction-only sequences lacked quality scores, so their filtering differed. Repertoires were generated with immunoSEQ multiplex PCR, while TCRdb's copy carries only in-frame clones and drops some. V, J and clone size are taken as reported in that table, and D and trimming were inferred from the DNA itself. The repertoire has more than 400,000 clones, 81% of them found once; the top ten carry 10% to 15%.

The receptor was derived from a woman between 35 and 50 years old in good health. Some clones in this sample may be carry-over from other donors' samples. Sequenced: PBMCs. This chain links TRBV19 with TRBJ2-7; D might be TRBD2 (5 bases). CDR3 bases: TGTGCCAGTAGTATTGGGAGCTCCTACGAGCAGTACTTC. The encoded protein is CASSIGSSYEQYF.